This T cell receptor (beta chain) appears in the sequencing data of a study of OX40 agonist ivuxolimab in advanced cancers. Study information: Anti-PD-1, anti-PD-L1 or anti-CTLA-4 therapy given earlier was allowed, and roughly 38% had some. General study points: Blood T cells, both CD4+ and CD8+, expanded clonally by week 6 at 0.1 to 3.0 mg/kg. Average numbers of expanded clones were greater in CD8+ T cells than in CD4+.

This clone is judged medium-sized (0.01 to 0.1%). Its specificity is unknown. Data came from immunoSEQ multiplex PCR; TCRdb stores just in-frame clones and leaves some out. This table holds around 22,000 clones, almost 85% found once. The CDR3 is 13 amino acids. Germline values: CDR1 SGHRS, CDR2 YFSETQ. V lost 1 base and J 6 bases, leaving 10 bases between the germline ends. The V gene is TRBV5-1, the J gene TRBJ1-2; D uncertain. The sample was CD4+ or CD8+ T cells sorted from blood, taken in a trial of the OX40 agonist ivuxolimab. This sequence originates from an adult with an advanced solid tumor such as melanoma, head and neck, liver or kidney cancer. The CDR3 reads CASSLRERDGYTF. Written as DNA, the CDR3 is TGCGCCAGCAGCTTGCGGGAAAGGGATGGCTACACCTTC.